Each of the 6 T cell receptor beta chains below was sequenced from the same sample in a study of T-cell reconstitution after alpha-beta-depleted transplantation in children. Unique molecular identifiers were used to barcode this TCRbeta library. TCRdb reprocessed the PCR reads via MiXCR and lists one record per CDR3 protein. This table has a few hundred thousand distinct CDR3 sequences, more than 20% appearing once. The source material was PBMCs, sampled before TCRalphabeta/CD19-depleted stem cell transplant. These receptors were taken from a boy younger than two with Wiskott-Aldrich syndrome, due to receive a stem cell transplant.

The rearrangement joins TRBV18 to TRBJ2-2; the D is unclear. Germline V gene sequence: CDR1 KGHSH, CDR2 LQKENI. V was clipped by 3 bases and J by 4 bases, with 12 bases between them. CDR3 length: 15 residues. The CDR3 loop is CASSPVVGGTGELFF. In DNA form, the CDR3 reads TGTGCCAGCTCACCGGTTGTTGGCGGCACCGGGGAGCTGTTTTTT.

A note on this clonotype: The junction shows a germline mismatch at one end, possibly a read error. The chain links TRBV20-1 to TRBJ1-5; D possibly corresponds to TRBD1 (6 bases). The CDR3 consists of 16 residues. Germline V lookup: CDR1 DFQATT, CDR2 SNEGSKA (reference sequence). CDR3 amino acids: CCARDVRGGGNQPQHF. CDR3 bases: TGCTGTGCTAGAGATGTCAGGGGCGGTGGCAATCAGCCCCAGCATTTT.

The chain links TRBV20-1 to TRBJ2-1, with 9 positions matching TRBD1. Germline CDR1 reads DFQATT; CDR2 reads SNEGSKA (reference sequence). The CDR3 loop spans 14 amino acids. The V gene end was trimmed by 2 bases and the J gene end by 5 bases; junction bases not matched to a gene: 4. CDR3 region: CSARPGQGDNEQFF. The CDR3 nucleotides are TGCAGTGCTAGACCGGGACAGGGTGACAATGAGCAGTTCTTC.

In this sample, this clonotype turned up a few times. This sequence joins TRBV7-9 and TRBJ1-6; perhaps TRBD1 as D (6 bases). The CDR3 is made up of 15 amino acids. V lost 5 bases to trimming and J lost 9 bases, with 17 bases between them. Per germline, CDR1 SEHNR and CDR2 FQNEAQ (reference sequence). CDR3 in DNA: TGTGCCAGCAGCCTGGACAGCAGGGTCGGTTCACCCCTCCACTTT. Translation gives CASSLDSRVGSPLHF.

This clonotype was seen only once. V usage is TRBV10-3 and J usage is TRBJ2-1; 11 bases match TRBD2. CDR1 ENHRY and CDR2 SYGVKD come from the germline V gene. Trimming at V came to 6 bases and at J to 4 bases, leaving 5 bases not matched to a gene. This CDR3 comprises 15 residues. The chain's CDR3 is CAIRGGLAEYNEQFF. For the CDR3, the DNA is TGTGCCATCAGGGGGGGACTAGCGGAGTACAATGAGCAGTTCTTC.

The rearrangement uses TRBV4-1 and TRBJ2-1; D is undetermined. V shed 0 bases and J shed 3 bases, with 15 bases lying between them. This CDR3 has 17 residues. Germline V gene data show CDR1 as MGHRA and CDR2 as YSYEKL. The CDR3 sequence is CASSQEWRGAYYNEQFF. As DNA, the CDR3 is TGCGCCAGCAGCCAAGAATGGCGCGGCGCGTACTACAATGAGCAGTTCTTC.